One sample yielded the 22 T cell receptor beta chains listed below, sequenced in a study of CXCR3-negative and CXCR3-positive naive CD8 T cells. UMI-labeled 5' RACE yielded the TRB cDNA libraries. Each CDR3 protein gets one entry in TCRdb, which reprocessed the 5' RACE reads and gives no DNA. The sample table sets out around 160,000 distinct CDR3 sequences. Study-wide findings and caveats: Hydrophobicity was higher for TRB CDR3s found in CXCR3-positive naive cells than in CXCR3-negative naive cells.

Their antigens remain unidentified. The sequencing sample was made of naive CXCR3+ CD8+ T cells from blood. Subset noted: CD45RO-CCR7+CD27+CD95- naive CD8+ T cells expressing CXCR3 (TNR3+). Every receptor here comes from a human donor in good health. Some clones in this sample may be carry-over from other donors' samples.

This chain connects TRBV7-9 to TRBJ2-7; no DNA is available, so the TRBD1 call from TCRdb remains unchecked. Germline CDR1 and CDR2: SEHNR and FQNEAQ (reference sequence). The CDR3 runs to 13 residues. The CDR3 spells CASSLGTGGEQYF. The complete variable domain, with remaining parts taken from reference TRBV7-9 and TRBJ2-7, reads DTGVSQNPRHKITKRGQNVTFRCDPISEHNRLYWYRQTLGQGPEFLTYFQNEAQLEKSRLLSDRFSAERPKGSFSTLEIQRTEQGDSAMYLCASSLGTGGEQYFGPGTRLTVT.

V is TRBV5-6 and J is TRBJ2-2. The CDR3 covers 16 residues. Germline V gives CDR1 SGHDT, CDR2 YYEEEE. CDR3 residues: CASSPRRRLHTGELFF.

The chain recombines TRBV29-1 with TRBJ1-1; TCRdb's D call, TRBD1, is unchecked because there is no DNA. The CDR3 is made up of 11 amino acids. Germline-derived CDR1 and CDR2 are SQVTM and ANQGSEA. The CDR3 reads CSVTQGPEAFF.

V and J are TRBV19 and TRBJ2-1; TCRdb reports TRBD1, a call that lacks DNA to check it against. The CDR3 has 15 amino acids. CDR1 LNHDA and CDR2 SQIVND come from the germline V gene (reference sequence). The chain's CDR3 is CASSPGVGMRNEQFF.

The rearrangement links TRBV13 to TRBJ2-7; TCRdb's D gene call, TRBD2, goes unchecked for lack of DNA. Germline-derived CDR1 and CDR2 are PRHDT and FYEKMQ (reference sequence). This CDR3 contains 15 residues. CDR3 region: CASSLSGGAFYEQYF.

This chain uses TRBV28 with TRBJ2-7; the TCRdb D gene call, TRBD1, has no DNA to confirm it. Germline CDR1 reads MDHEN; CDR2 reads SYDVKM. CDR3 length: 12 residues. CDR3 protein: CASSTGYYEQYF.

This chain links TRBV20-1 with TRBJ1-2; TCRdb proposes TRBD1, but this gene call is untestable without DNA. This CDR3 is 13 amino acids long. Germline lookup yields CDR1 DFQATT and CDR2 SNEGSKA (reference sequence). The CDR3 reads CSARWGGRVGYTF.

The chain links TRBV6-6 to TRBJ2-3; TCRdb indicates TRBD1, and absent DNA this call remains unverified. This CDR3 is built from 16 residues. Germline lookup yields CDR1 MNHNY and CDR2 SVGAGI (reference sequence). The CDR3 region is CASSYSWGFRTDTQYF.

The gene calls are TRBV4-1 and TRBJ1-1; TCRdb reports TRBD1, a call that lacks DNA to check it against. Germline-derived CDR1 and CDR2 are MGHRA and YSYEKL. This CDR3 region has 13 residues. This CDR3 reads CASSQVGDTEAFF.

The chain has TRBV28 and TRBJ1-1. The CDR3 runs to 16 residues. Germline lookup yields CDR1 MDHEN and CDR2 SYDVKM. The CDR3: CASSLILGRGVTEAFF.

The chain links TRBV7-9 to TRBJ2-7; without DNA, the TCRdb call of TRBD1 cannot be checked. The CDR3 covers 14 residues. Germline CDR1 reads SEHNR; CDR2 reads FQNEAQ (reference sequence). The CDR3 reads CASGPGSSSYEQYF.

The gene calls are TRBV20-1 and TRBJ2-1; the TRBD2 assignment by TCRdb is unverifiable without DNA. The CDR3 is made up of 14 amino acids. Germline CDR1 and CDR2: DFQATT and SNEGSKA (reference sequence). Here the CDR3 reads CSGARDYRYNEQFF.

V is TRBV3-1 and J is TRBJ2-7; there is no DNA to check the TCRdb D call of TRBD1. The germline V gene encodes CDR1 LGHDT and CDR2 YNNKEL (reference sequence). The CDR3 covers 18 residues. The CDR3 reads CASSQRDRVKMGVDEQYF.

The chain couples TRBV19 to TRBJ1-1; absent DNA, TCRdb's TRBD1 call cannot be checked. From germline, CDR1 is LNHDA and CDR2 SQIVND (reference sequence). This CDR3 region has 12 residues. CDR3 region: CASSNQGAEAFF.

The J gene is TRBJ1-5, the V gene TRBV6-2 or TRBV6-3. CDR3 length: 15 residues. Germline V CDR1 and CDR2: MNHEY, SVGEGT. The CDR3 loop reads CASSYGRSLNQPQHF.

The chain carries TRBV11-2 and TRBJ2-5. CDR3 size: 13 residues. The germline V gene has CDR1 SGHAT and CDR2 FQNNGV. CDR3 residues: CASSPRLQETQYF.

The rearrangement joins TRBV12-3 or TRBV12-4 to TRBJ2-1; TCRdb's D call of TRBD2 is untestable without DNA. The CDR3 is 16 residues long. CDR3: CASTFIAGLSYSEQFF.

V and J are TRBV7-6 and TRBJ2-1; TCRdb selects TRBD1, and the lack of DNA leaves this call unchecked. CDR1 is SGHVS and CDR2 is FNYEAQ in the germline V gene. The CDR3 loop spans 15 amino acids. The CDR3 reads CASSPGERGYNEQFF.

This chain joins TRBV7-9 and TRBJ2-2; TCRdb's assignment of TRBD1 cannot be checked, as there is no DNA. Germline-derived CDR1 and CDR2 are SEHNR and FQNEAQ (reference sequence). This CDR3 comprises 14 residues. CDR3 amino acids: CASSISTGTGELFF.

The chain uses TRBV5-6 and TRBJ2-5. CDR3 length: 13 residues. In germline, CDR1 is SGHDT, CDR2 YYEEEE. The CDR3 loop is CASSLAQQETQYF.

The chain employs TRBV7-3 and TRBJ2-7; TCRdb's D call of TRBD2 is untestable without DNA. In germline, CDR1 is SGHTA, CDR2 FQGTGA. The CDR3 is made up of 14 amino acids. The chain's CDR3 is CASSFGGGPYEQYF.

CDR3 protein: CSASDRGDYNEQFF. This chain links TRBV29-1 with TRBJ2-1; TCRdb's D gene call, TRBD1, goes unchecked for lack of DNA. The germline gives CDR1 SQVTM, CDR2 ANQGSEA. The CDR3 consists of 14 residues.